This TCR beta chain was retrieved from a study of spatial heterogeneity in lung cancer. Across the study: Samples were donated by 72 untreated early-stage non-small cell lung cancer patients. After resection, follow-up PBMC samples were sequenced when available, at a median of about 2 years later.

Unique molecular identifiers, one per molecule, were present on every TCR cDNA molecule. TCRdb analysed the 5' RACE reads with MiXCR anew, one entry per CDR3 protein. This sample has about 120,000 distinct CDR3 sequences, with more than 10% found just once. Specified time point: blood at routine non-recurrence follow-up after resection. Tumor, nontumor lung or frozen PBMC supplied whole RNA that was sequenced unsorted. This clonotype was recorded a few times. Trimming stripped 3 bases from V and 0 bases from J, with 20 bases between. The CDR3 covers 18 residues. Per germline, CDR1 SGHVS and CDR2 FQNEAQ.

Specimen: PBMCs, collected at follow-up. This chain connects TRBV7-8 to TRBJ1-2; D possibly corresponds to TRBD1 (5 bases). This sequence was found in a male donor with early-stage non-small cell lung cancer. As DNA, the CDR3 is TGTGCCAGCAGCTTGCGGGTTCAAGACAGCTCTACTAACTATGGCTACACCTTC. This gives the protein CASSLRVQDSSTNYGYTF.